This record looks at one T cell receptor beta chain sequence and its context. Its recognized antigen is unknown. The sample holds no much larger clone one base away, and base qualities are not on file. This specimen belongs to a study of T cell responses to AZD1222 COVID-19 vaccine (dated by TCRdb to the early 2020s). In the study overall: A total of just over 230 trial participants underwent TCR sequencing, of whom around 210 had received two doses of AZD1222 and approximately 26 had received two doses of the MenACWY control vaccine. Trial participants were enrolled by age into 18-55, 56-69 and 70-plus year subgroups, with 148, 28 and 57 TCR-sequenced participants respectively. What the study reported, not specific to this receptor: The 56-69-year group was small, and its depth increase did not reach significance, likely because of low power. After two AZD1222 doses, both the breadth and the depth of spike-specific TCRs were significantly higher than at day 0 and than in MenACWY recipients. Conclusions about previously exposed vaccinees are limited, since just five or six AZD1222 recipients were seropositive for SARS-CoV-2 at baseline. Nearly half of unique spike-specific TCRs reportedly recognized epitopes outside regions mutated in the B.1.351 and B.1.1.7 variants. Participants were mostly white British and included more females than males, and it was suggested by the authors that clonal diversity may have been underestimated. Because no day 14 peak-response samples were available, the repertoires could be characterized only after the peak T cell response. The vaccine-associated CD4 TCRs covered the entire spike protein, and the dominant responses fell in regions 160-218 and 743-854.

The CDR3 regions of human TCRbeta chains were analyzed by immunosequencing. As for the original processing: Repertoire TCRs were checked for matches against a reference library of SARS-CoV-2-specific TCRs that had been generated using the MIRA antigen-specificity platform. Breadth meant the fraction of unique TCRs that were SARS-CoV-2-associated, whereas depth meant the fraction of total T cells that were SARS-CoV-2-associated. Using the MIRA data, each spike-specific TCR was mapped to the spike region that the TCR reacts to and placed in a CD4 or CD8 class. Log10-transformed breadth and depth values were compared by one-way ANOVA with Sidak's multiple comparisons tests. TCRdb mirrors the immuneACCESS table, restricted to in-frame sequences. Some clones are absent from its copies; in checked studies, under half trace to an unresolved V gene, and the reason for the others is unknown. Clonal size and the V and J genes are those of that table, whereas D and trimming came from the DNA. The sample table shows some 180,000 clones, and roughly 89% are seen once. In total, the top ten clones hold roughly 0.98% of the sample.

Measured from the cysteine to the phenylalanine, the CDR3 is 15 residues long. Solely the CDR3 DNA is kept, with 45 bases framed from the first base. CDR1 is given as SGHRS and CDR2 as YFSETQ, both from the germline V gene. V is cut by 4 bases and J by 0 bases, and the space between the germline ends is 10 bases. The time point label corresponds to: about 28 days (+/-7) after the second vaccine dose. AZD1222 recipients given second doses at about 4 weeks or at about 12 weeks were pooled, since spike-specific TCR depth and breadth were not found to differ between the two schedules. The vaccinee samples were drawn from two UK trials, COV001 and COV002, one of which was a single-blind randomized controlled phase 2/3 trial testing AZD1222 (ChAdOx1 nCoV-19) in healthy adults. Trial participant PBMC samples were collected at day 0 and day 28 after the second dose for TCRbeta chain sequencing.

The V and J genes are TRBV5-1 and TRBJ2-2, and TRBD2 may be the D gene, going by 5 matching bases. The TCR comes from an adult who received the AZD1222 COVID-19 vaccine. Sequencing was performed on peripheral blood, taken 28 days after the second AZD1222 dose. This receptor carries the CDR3 CASSPDWANTGELFF. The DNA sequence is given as TGCGCCAGCAGCCCGGACTGGGCGAACACCGGGGAGCTGTTTTTT. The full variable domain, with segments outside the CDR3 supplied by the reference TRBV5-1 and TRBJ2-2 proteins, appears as KAGVTQTPRYLIKTRGQQVTLSCSPISGHRSVSWYQQTPGQGLQFLFEYFSETQRNKGNFPGRFSGRQFSNSRSEMNVSTLELGDSALYLCASSPDWANTGELFFGEGSRLTVL.